Listed below are T cell receptor beta chains from one sample, sequenced in a study of cytomegalovirus exposure and HLA in healthy donors. Using immunoSEQ multiplex PCR, the repertoire was profiled, and TCRdb retains in-frame clones only, with some absent. Here the sample spans some 240,000 clones, roughly 91% being singletons. The sequencing input was PBMCs. The receptor source for this set is a woman aged 18-29 years in good health and CMV-seropositive. Each CDR3 is given with its conserved first and last residue. Each record gives: J gene, D gene, V gene, clone size, CDR3 protein, CDR3 DNA. The D gene is left open where the match is weak. Clone size appears in some rows only: once, few, many, or a class for an expanded clone.

j_call: TRBJ2-1; d_call: NA; v_call: TRBV9; clone_size: once; cdr3_aa: CASSPTQRASYNEQFF; cdr3_nt: TGTGCCAGCAGCCCGACACAGCGGGCCTCCTACAATGAGCAGTTCTTC
j_call: TRBJ1-5; d_call: TRBD1; v_call: TRBV6-6; clone_size: NA; cdr3_aa: CASSLGQGNQPQHF; cdr3_nt: TGTGCCAGCAGCCTCGGACAGGGGAATCAGCCCCAGCATTTT
j_call: TRBJ1-2; d_call: TRBD1; v_call: TRBV5-5; clone_size: NA; cdr3_aa: CASSLLGGTGDLYGYTF; cdr3_nt: TGTGCCAGCAGCTTGTTAGGCGGGACAGGGGATCTCTATGGCTACACCTTC
j_call: TRBJ1-1; d_call: TRBD1; v_call: TRBV25-1; clone_size: NA; cdr3_aa: CASRGDRGDTEAFF; cdr3_nt: TGTGCCAGCAGAGGGGACAGGGGTGACACTGAAGCTTTCTTT
j_call: TRBJ2-7; d_call: TRBD1; v_call: TRBV18; clone_size: NA; cdr3_aa: CASSPPGQGYEQYF; cdr3_nt: TGTGCCAGCTCACCCCCGGGACAGGGCTACGAGCAGTACTTC
j_call: TRBJ2-7; d_call: TRBD1; v_call: TRBV5-7; clone_size: once; cdr3_aa: CASSLKTGYAYEQYF; cdr3_nt: TGTGCCAGCAGCTTGAAGACAGGGTATGCCTACGAGCAGTACTTC
j_call: TRBJ1-2; d_call: NA; v_call: TRBV14; clone_size: NA; cdr3_aa: CASSQDQDSGYTF; cdr3_nt: TGTGCCAGCAGCCAAGATCAGGACAGTGGCTACACCTTC
j_call: TRBJ2-7; d_call: NA; v_call: TRBV7-9; clone_size: NA; cdr3_aa: CASSFPMGGANSYEQYF; cdr3_nt: TGTGCCAGCAGCTTCCCTATGGGGGGAGCTAACTCCTACGAGCAGTACTTC
j_call: TRBJ1-2; d_call: NA; v_call: TRBV19; clone_size: few; cdr3_aa: CASNVGREFGYTF; cdr3_nt: TGTGCCAGTAACGTCGGCAGGGAATTCGGCTACACCTTC
j_call: TRBJ2-7; d_call: TRBD1; v_call: TRBV4-1; clone_size: NA; cdr3_aa: CASSRTGTGTLEQYF; cdr3_nt: TGCGCCAGCAGCCGGACCGGGACAGGGACCCTCGAGCAGTACTTC
j_call: TRBJ2-1; d_call: TRBD2; v_call: TRBV25-1; clone_size: NA; cdr3_aa: CASSESGLAGWDEQFF; cdr3_nt: TGTGCCAGCAGTGAATCGGGACTAGCGGGGTGGGATGAGCAGTTCTTC
j_call: TRBJ2-1; d_call: TRBD1; v_call: TRBV7-3; clone_size: NA; cdr3_aa: CASSPNGQGNNEQFF; cdr3_nt: TGTGCCAGCAGCCCGAATGGACAGGGAAACAATGAGCAGTTCTTC
j_call: TRBJ2-7; d_call: NA; v_call: TRBV5-6; clone_size: NA; cdr3_aa: CASSPFLLGPGLSYEQYF; cdr3_nt: TGTGCCAGCAGCCCCTTCTTGTTAGGGCCAGGGTTAAGCTACGAGCAGTACTTC
j_call: TRBJ1-1; d_call: NA; v_call: TRBV10-3; clone_size: NA; cdr3_aa: CAIRGGTEAFF; cdr3_nt: TGTGCCATCAGAGGGGGCACTGAAGCTTTCTTT
j_call: TRBJ2-7; d_call: NA; v_call: TRBV18; clone_size: NA; cdr3_aa: CASSPVGVIYEQYF; cdr3_nt: TGTGCCAGCTCACCAGTAGGGGTGATCTACGAGCAGTACTTC
j_call: TRBJ1-5; d_call: NA; v_call: TRBV2; clone_size: NA; cdr3_aa: CASSESPHSNQPQHF; cdr3_nt: TGTGCCAGCAGTGAGAGCCCCCATAGCAATCAGCCCCAGCATTTT
j_call: TRBJ1-1; d_call: TRBD1; v_call: TRBV30; clone_size: NA; cdr3_aa: CAWKPTGGSAFF; cdr3_nt: TGTGCCTGGAAACCGACAGGGGGCTCAGCTTTCTTT
j_call: TRBJ1-1; d_call: NA; v_call: TRBV28; clone_size: NA; cdr3_aa: CASSNRVTAFF; cdr3_nt: TGTGCCAGCAGTAACAGGGTTACAGCTTTCTTT
j_call: TRBJ1-2; d_call: TRBD1; v_call: TRBV10-2; clone_size: NA; cdr3_aa: CASSGGQGKYSALGYTF; cdr3_nt: TGCGCCAGCAGTGGGGGACAGGGTAAATACAGCGCGTTGGGCTACACCTTC
j_call: TRBJ2-7; d_call: NA; v_call: TRBV7-2; clone_size: once; cdr3_aa: CASGGQPPDLYEQYF; cdr3_nt: TGTGCCAGCGGAGGACAGCCCCCTGACCTCTACGAGCAGTACTTC
j_call: TRBJ1-1; d_call: TRBD1; v_call: TRBV6-5; clone_size: NA; cdr3_aa: CASSSPGQGEAFF; cdr3_nt: TGTGCCAGCAGTTCCCCGGGACAGGGTGAAGCTTTCTTT
j_call: TRBJ2-7; d_call: TRBD2; v_call: TRBV10-2; clone_size: once; cdr3_aa: CASSSGTIYEQYF; cdr3_nt: TGCGCCAGCAGTTCCGGGACTATCTACGAGCAGTACTTC
j_call: TRBJ1-2; d_call: NA; v_call: TRBV29-1; clone_size: NA; cdr3_aa: CSVTGQFNNYGYTF; cdr3_nt: TGCAGCGTCACTGGACAGTTCAACAACTATGGCTACACCTTC
j_call: TRBJ2-7; d_call: NA; v_call: TRBV7-2; clone_size: few; cdr3_aa: CASSFFPAYEQYF; cdr3_nt: TGTGCCAGCAGCTTCTTCCCGGCCTACGAGCAGTACTTC
j_call: TRBJ1-2; d_call: NA; v_call: TRBV7-9; clone_size: NA; cdr3_aa: CASSLSYRVTKSNYGYTF; cdr3_nt: TGTGCCAGCAGCTTATCTTACAGGGTAACGAAATCTAACTATGGCTACACCTTC
j_call: TRBJ1-2; d_call: NA; v_call: TRBV7-9; clone_size: NA; cdr3_aa: CASSGRRGDYGYTF; cdr3_nt: TGTGCCAGCAGCGGCAGGAGGGGTGACTATGGCTACACCTTC
j_call: TRBJ1-5; d_call: NA; v_call: TRBV7-2; clone_size: NA; cdr3_aa: CASSLENGLSQPQHF; cdr3_nt: TGTGCCAGCAGCTTAGAAAATGGACTAAGTCAGCCCCAGCATTTT
j_call: TRBJ2-7; d_call: TRBD2; v_call: TRBV28; clone_size: NA; cdr3_aa: CASSPWTSAYEQYF; cdr3_nt: TGTGCCAGCAGCCCGTGGACTAGTGCCTACGAGCAGTACTTC
j_call: TRBJ2-3; d_call: NA; v_call: TRBV7-3; clone_size: NA; cdr3_aa: CASSLTGSEPSTDTQYF; cdr3_nt: TGTGCCAGCAGCTTAACGGGGAGCGAGCCTAGCACAGATACGCAGTATTTT
j_call: TRBJ2-7; d_call: NA; v_call: TRBV18; clone_size: few; cdr3_aa: CASSPSTGPEKQYF; cdr3_nt: TGTGCCAGCTCACCCTCGACAGGTCCGGAAAAGCAGTACTTC
j_call: TRBJ1-2; d_call: NA; v_call: TRBV5-8; clone_size: NA; cdr3_aa: CASSLSRREGSTNYGYTF; cdr3_nt: TGTGCCAGCAGCTTGAGTCGCAGGGAGGGATCAACTAACTATGGCTACACCTTC
j_call: TRBJ2-1; d_call: NA; v_call: TRBV19; clone_size: NA; cdr3_aa: CASPFFWSASSYNEQFF; cdr3_nt: TGTGCCAGTCCTTTTTTTTGGAGCGCAAGCTCCTACAATGAGCAGTTCTTC
j_call: TRBJ2-5; d_call: NA; v_call: TRBV5-1; clone_size: NA; cdr3_aa: CASSSDSEETQYF; cdr3_nt: TGCGCCAGCAGCTCGGACAGCGAAGAGACCCAGTACTTC
j_call: TRBJ2-7; d_call: NA; v_call: TRBV5-4; clone_size: NA; cdr3_aa: CASSLLLTPNYEQYF; cdr3_nt: TGTGCCAGCAGCTTGTTATTAACTCCTAACTACGAGCAGTACTTC
j_call: TRBJ1-5; d_call: NA; v_call: TRBV23-1; clone_size: NA; cdr3_aa: CASSRGGDQPQHF; cdr3_nt: TGCGCCAGCAGTCGAGGGGGAGATCAGCCCCAGCATTTT
j_call: TRBJ2-7; d_call: TRBD2; v_call: TRBV5-8; clone_size: NA; cdr3_aa: CASSQPTSGRADEQYF; cdr3_nt: TGTGCCAGCAGCCAACCTACTAGCGGGAGGGCCGACGAGCAGTACTTC
j_call: TRBJ2-7; d_call: NA; v_call: TRBV18; clone_size: NA; cdr3_aa: CASSPSVGSYEQYF; cdr3_nt: TGTGCCAGCTCGCCAAGCGTCGGGTCCTACGAGCAGTACTTC
j_call: TRBJ2-7; d_call: NA; v_call: TRBV5-1; clone_size: NA; cdr3_aa: CASSPIDRFSYEQYF; cdr3_nt: TGCGCCAGCAGCCCGATCGACAGGTTCTCCTACGAGCAGTACTTC
j_call: TRBJ2-1; d_call: NA; v_call: TRBV6-1; clone_size: NA; cdr3_aa: CASSEARSGGWNEQFF; cdr3_nt: TGTGCCAGCAGTGAAGCCAGAAGCGGTGGTTGGAATGAGCAGTTCTTC
j_call: TRBJ1-2; d_call: TRBD1; v_call: TRBV2; clone_size: NA; cdr3_aa: CASSPGQMGFYGYTF; cdr3_nt: TGTGCCAGCAGCCCGGGACAGATGGGGTTCTATGGCTACACCTTC
j_call: TRBJ2-5; d_call: NA; v_call: TRBV5-1; clone_size: NA; cdr3_aa: CASSLGVRQETQYF; cdr3_nt: TGCGCCAGCAGCTTGGGAGTTCGCCAAGAGACCCAGTACTTC
j_call: TRBJ2-2; d_call: NA; v_call: TRBV9; clone_size: NA; cdr3_aa: CASSFRRGAGTTGELFF; cdr3_nt: TGTGCCAGCAGCTTCCGCAGGGGCGCGGGTACCACCGGGGAGCTGTTTTTT
j_call: TRBJ2-1; d_call: NA; v_call: TRBV7-8; clone_size: once; cdr3_aa: CASSRGSSYNEQFF; cdr3_nt: TGTGCCAGCAGCCGTGGGAGCTCCTACAATGAGCAGTTCTTC
j_call: TRBJ1-1; d_call: NA; v_call: TRBV28; clone_size: NA; cdr3_aa: CASIVGRSEAFF; cdr3_nt: TGTGCCAGTATAGTGGGGAGGTCGGAAGCTTTCTTT
j_call: TRBJ2-7; d_call: NA; v_call: TRBV14; clone_size: few; cdr3_aa: CASSQGRSQYYEQYF; cdr3_nt: TGTGCCAGCAGCCAGGGTAGGAGCCAATACTACGAGCAGTACTTC
j_call: TRBJ2-7; d_call: TRBD2; v_call: TRBV6-5; clone_size: NA; cdr3_aa: CASSYSVRAGGPEQYF; cdr3_nt: TGTGCCAGCAGTTACTCCGTCCGGGCGGGAGGCCCCGAGCAGTACTTC
j_call: TRBJ1-1; d_call: TRBD1; v_call: TRBV19; clone_size: NA; cdr3_aa: CASSEQGGTEAFF; cdr3_nt: TGTGCCAGTAGCGAACAGGGGGGCACTGAAGCTTTCTTT